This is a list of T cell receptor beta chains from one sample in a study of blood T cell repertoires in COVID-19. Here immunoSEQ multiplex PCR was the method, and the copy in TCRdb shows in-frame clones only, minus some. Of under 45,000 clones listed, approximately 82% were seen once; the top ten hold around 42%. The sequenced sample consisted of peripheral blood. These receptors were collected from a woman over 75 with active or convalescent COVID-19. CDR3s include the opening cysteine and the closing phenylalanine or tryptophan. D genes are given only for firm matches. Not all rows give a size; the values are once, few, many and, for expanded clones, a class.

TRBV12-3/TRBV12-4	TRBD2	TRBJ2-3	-	TGTGCCAGTCGCGGGAGCCGGACAGATACGCAGTATTTT	CASRGSRTDTQYF
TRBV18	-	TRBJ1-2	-	TGTGCCAGCTCACCCAGGGAAAAGGATGGCTATACCTTC	CASSPREKDGYTF
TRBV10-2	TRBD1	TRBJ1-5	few	TGCGCCAGCAGTCCGACAGGGGCCCACAATCAGCCCCAGCATTTT	CASSPTGAHNQPQHF
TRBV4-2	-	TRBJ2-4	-	TGTGCCAGCAGCCAAGCAATGAACATTCAGTACTTC	CASSQAMNIQYF
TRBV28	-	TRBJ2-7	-	TGTGCCAGCAGTTCTGCTACAGCGGTCTACGAGCAGTACTTC	CASSSATAVYEQYF
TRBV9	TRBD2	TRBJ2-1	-	TGTGCCAGCAGCGTACAGCGGGAGCAAATTGGTGAGCAGTTCTTC	CASSVQREQIGEQFF
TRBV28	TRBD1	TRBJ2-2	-	TGTGCCAGCAGTGTTGGGACAGCTAACACCGGGGAGCTGTTTTTT	CASSVGTANTGELFF
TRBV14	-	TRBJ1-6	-	TGTGCCAGCAGCCCCGGCAGGGATCTTTCACCCCTCCACTTT	CASSPGRDLSPLHF
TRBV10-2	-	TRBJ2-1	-	TGCGCCAGCAGTGAGTCAGGGGGCTCCTACAATGAGCAGTTCTTC	CASSESGGSYNEQFF
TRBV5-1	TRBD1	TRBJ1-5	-	TGCGCCAGCAGCGTCCAGGGGGATAGCAATCAGCCCCAGCATTTT	CASSVQGDSNQPQHF
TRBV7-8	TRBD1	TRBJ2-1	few	TGTGCCAGCAGCACCCTCGGACAGGGGTTATGGGATGAGCAGTTCTTC	CASSTLGQGLWDEQFF
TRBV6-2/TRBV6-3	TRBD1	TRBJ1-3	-	TGTGCCAGCAGTTACAATCCGGGACAGGGGCACACCTCTGGAAACACCATATATTTT	CASSYNPGQGHTSGNTIYF
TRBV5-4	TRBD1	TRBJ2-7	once	TGTGCCAGCAGCCTCCCAGGGGGCTCCTACGAGCAGTACTTC	CASSLPGGSYEQYF
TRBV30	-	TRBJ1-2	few	TGTGCCTGGTGGCGGGTAAACTATGGCTACACCTTC	CAWWRVNYGYTF
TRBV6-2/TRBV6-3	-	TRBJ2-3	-	TGTGCCAGCAGTTACGGGAGGCGAGGGTGGGGCACAGATACGCAGTATTTT	CASSYGRRGWGTDTQYF
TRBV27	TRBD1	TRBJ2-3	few	TGTGCCAGCAGAGGCCGTCGGACAGGGCAGGTGAATACGCAGTATTTT	CASRGRRTGQVNTQYF
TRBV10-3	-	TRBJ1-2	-	TGTGCCATCAGTGATGGGGGGGCGCAGAGCTATGGCTACACCTTC	CAISDGGAQSYGYTF
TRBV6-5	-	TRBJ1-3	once	TGTGCCAGCAGTTACTCCCAGGGCCCTGGAAACACCATATATTTT	CASSYSQGPGNTIYF
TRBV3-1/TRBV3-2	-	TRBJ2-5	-	TGTGCCAGCAGGCGGACAGCAGAGGAGACCCAGTACTTC	CASRRTAEETQYF
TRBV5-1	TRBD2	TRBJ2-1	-	TGCGCCAGCAGCCAAACCAGGACTAGCAGTAATGAGCAGTTCTTC	CASSQTRTSSNEQFF
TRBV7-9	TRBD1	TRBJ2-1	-	TGTGCCAGCAGCTTATGGGACAGTCTATACAATGAGCAGTTCTTC	CASSLWDSLYNEQFF
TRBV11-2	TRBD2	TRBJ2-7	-	TGTGCCAGCAGCTTAGTAGCGGGAGGGTACGAGCAGTACTTC	CASSLVAGGYEQYF
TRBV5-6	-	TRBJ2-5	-	TGTGCCAGCAGTTACAGGGCGTGGGCTTTGGGGGATTTGGAGACCCAGTACTTC	CASSYRAWALGDLETQYF
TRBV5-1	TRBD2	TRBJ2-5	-	TGCGCCAGCAGCTTGCTGGCTAGCGGTATTGAAGAGACCCAGTACTTC	CASSLLASGIEETQYF
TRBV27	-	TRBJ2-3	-	TGTGCCAGCAGTTTATTCCCCTCAGGTAACCTCCAGTATTTT	CASSLFPSGNLQYF
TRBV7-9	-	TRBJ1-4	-	TGTGCCAGCAGCTTATCCTCAGGGGTCAATGAAAAACTGTTTTTT	CASSLSSGVNEKLFF
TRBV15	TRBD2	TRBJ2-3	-	TGTGCCACCAGCATGGCTAGCGGGAGAATTGGAGATACGCAGTATTTT	CATSMASGRIGDTQYF
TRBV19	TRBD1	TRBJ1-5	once	TGTGCCAGTAGTACATGGGACAGGGGGGGCAGCAATCAGCCCCAGCATTTT	CASSTWDRGGSNQPQHF
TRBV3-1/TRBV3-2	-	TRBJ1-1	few	TGTGCCAGCAGCCAAGGCACAGCTAAAGCTTTCTTT	CASSQGTAKAFF
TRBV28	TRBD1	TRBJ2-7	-	TGTGCCAGCAGTCAACCGGGACAGCCATACGAGCAGTACTTC	CASSQPGQPYEQYF
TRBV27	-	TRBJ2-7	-	TGTGCCAGCAGTTTCTTCCGAGGTAACACCTACGAGCAGTACTTC	CASSFFRGNTYEQYF